The next 13 T cell receptor beta chains were all read from a single sample in a study of spatial heterogeneity in lung cancer (dated by TCRdb to between 2018 and 2021). Overall study results and their limits: A correlation was observed between the number of expanded intratumoral alpha and beta TCRs and the tumor nonsynonymous mutation count.

Reading the label with the study, this specimen's time point is: sample taken at primary tumor resection. The library was prepared using 5' RACE. Sequenced using a NextSeq 500. TCRdb passed the public sequencing reads through fastp at Q25 and MiXCR, retaining productive beta sequences. CDR3 protein sequences are deduplicated, and each keeps its most common genes and DNA. The sample includes over 25,000 distinct CDR3 sequences, with 7.1% observed a single time. The ten largest clones take up approximately 24% of the sample. Their specific antigens are unknown. The input for sequencing was lung tumor tissue, taken at surgery. These receptor sequences come from a male donor with early-stage non-small cell lung cancer.

This clonotype has only a few counts. The chain links TRBV28 to TRBJ2-3; perhaps TRBD1 as D (6 bases). Germline V gene sequence: CDR1 MDHEN, CDR2 SYDVKM. CDR3 length: 15 residues. Trimming pared 5 bases from V and 2 bases from J, leaving 14 bases between. CDR3 residues: CASSLPGGPTDTQYF. CDR3 in DNA: TGTGCCAGCAGTCTTCCTGGGGGCCCCACAGATACGCAGTATTTT.

The table lists this clonotype with many counts. The chain joins TRBV20-1 to TRBJ2-2; D gene unclear. This CDR3 comprises 14 residues. CDR1 and CDR2 from the germline V gene are DFQATT and SNEGSKA (reference sequence). The V end lost 0 bases, the J end lost 0 bases, and 5 bases lay between the germline ends. The CDR3 DNA is TGCAGTGCTAGAGACCCAACGAACACCGGGGAGCTGTTTTTT. Its protein is CSARDPTNTGELFF.

The V call is TRBV14, the J call TRBJ1-6; D remains ambiguous. Germline lookup yields CDR1 SGHDN and CDR2 FVKESK. CDR3 length: 13 amino acids. Trimming pared 1 base from V and 8 bases from J, leaving 6 bases between. CDR3 region: CASSQVADSPLHF. The CDR3 coding sequence is TGTGCCAGCAGCCAAGTCGCCGATTCACCCCTCCACTTT.

In this sample, this clonotype turned up many times. The chain couples TRBV6-5 to TRBJ2-5, with 10 positions matching TRBD2. Germline V lookup: CDR1 MNHEY, CDR2 SVGAGI. V dropped 4 bases and J dropped 4; count of bases not matched to a gene: 6. The CDR3 runs 15 residues. CDR3 protein: CASSLSGGAGETQYF. The CDR3 nucleotides are TGTGCCAGCAGTTTAAGCGGGGGGGCCGGAGAGACCCAGTACTTC.

The chain recombines TRBV28 with TRBJ1-1; 7 bases agree with TRBD1. Germline-derived CDR1 and CDR2 are MDHEN and SYDVKM. The V gene end was trimmed by 9 bases and the J gene end by 2 bases; junction bases not matched to a gene: 9. The CDR3 has 14 amino acids. The CDR3 coding sequence is TGTGCCAGTGCTAGGGCAGGGGGAAACACTGAAGCTTTCTTT. It codes for CASARAGGNTEAFF.

This clonotype appeared many times. V gene TRBV3-1 combines with J gene TRBJ1-5; D unresolved. V lost 0 bases and J 6 bases, leaving 6 bases between the germline ends. CDR1 is LGHDT and CDR2 is YNNKEL in the germline V gene (reference sequence). This CDR3 has 13 residues. This CDR3 reads CASSQDSSQPQHF. Written as DNA, the CDR3 is TGTGCCAGCAGCCAAGATAGCTCTCAGCCCCAGCATTTT.

V is TRBV20-1 and J is TRBJ2-6; D could derive from TRBD1 or TRBD2 (5 bases each). Germline V gives CDR1 DFQATT, CDR2 SNEGSKA (reference sequence). The CDR3 runs to 15 residues. The V end lost 4 bases, the J end lost 0 bases, and 10 bases lay between the germline ends. CDR3 nucleotides: TGCAGTGCTAATAAGGGGAGCTCTGGGGCCAACGTCCTGACTTTC. It specifies CSANKGSSGANVLTF.

This clonotype has ten or more counts. V and J are TRBV28 and TRBJ1-2; D is uncertain. The germline V gene encodes CDR1 MDHEN and CDR2 SYDVKM. This CDR3 is 11 amino acids long. The V gene lost 5 bases and the J gene lost 7 bases, with 8 bases spanning the gap. CDR3 region: CASSDRRGYTF. For the CDR3, the DNA is TGTGCCAGCAGTGATCGTCGTGGCTACACCTTC.

This clonotype has just a few counts. The chain recombines TRBV7-2 with TRBJ1-2; 8 nucleotides align to TRBD1. The V gene's germline CDR1 is SGHTA and CDR2 FQGNSA. V was clipped by 6 bases and J by 0 bases; unmatched bases: 3. This CDR3 has 14 residues. CDR3 loop: CASRNRGANYGYTF. CDR3 in DNA: TGTGCCAGCAGAAACAGGGGGGCTAACTATGGCTACACCTTC. The full variable domain, completed using reference TRBV7-2 and TRBJ1-2, is GAGVSQSPSNKVTEKGKDVELRCDPISGHTALYWYRQSLGQGLEFLIYFQGNSAPDKSGLPSDRFSAERTGGSVSTLTIQRTQQEDSAVYLCASRNRGANYGYTFGSGTRLTVV.

This clonotype has ten or more counts. This chain joins TRBV25-1 and TRBJ1-1; a weak D match, TRBD1 (6 bases). The CDR3 covers 14 residues. Germline V gene data show CDR1 as MGHDK and CDR2 as SYGVNS. The germline V and J ends were trimmed by 2 bases and 3 bases, with 10 bases remaining between them. CDR3 residues: CASSEQGRDTEAFF. The CDR3 region has the DNA TGTGCCAGCAGTGAACAGGGGAGGGACACTGAAGCTTTCTTT.

V is TRBV30 and J is TRBJ1-3, with D hard to call. CDR1 and CDR2 from the germline V gene are GTSNPN and SVGIG (reference sequence). The V end was cut by 0 bases, the J end by 0 bases, with 9 bases between. The CDR3 is 15 residues long. CDR3 residues: CAWSVGRSSGNTIYF. CDR3 DNA sequence: TGTGCCTGGAGTGTAGGCAGGAGCTCTGGAAACACCATATATTTT.

This clonotype was observed a handful of times. The gene calls are TRBV6-5 and TRBJ1-5; 8 nucleotides align to TRBD1. The CDR3 consists of 16 residues. Germline CDR1 reads MNHEY; CDR2 reads SVGAGI. V was clipped by 6 bases and J by 4 bases; unmatched bases: 11. DNA for the CDR3: TGTGCCAGCAGGCCTCAGTACAGGGGGAGAAATCAGCCCCAGCATTTT. As protein: CASRPQYRGRNQPQHF.

There are a few counts of this clonotype. CDR3 sequence (DNA): TGCGCCAGCAGCCAAGGCCCCTCTACCACTGAAGCTTTCTTT. Residues: CASSQGPSTTEAFF. The rearrangement links TRBV4-1 to TRBJ1-1, with D uncertain. The germline gives CDR1 MGHRA, CDR2 YSYEKL. Trimming took off 1 base at V and 4 bases at J, with 10 bases between the two ends. The CDR3 is 14 residues long.